These T cell receptor beta chains were read from a single sample in a study of T cells in Graves' hyperthyroidism and ophthalmopathy. MiXCR, applied by TCRdb to the multiplex PCR reads, yields one record per CDR3 protein. Among approximately 430,000 distinct CDR3 sequences listed, more than 15% were seen once. What was sequenced was blood. The source of these receptors is a woman under 30 with Graves' hyperthyroidism. CDR3s include the opening cysteine and the closing phenylalanine or tryptophan. Each record gives: V gene, D gene, J gene, clone size, CDR3 protein, CDR3 DNA. The D gene is left open where the match is weak. Clone size, where shown, is once, few, many, or a class for clones that have expanded.

TRBV5-1	-	TRBJ1-5	-	CASSLRAGSNQPQHF	TGCGCCAGCAGCTTGAGGGCAGGCAGCAATCAGCCCCAGCATTTT
TRBV7-9	TRBD2	TRBJ2-2	many	CASSLTSGIGAGELFF	TGTGCCAGCAGCTTGACTAGCGGGATCGGCGCCGGGGAGCTGTTTTTT
TRBV4-1	TRBD2	TRBJ2-1	few	CASSPAVLAPSYNEQFF	TGCGCCAGCAGCCCAGCCGTACTAGCGCCGTCCTACAATGAGCAGTTCTTC
TRBV5-1	TRBD1	TRBJ1-2	many	CASSPSGQGHGYTF	TGCGCCAGCAGTCCATCGGGACAGGGACATGGCTACACCTTC
TRBV6-1	-	TRBJ1-5	-	CASSEWWGELYQPQHF	TGTGCCAGCAGTGAATGGTGGGGGGAACTATATCAGCCCCAGCATTTT
TRBV6-6	-	TRBJ1-2	-	CASSYKTGGMGGYTF	TGTGCCAGCAGTTACAAGACGGGGGGTATGGGGGGCTACACCTTC
TRBV7-6	TRBD2	TRBJ2-7	many	CASSKTSGRAYEQYF	TGTGCCAGCAGCAAGACTAGCGGGAGGGCCTACGAGCAGTACTTC
TRBV7-9	TRBD2	TRBJ2-1	many	CASSLAGGAGNEQFF	TGTGCCAGCAGCTTAGCGGGAGGAGCGGGGAATGAGCAGTTCTTC
TRBV20-1	-	TRBJ2-3	many	CSARSSRLDTQYF	TGCAGTGCTAGGTCGAGTAGGCTAGATACGCAGTATTTT
TRBV6-1	-	TRBJ1-4	many	CASRRRREGNEKLFF	TGTGCCAGCAGGAGACGGAGGGAGGGTAATGAAAAACTGTTTTTT
TRBV11-2	-	TRBJ1-2	-	CASSLFRGEDGYTF	TGTGCCAGCAGCTTATTCCGGGGGGAGGATGGCTACACCTTC
TRBV3-1	-	TRBJ2-1	many	CASSRAGGLAVNEQFF	TGTGCCAGCAGCCGTGCCGGCGGTCTAGCTGTAAATGAGCAGTTCTTC
TRBV9	-	TRBJ1-4	few	CASSAAGGGSYEKLFF	TGTGCCAGCAGCGCTGCCGGAGGGGGGTCTTATGAAAAACTGTTTTTT
TRBV29-1	-	TRBJ2-3	few	CSVVRRRDTQYF	TGCAGCGTTGTCCGTAGACGGGATACGCAGTATTTT
TRBV27	-	TRBJ2-7	many	CASSSQIFSYEQYF	TGTGCCAGCAGTTCCCAGATCTTCTCCTACGAGCAGTACTTC
TRBV27	-	TRBJ1-5	many	CASSLGRGDLQPQHF	TGTGCCAGCAGCTTAGGGAGGGGGGATCTGCAGCCCCAGCATTTT
TRBV27	-	TRBJ1-3	few	CASRPQSSGNTIYF	TGTGCCAGCAGGCCGCAGAGCTCTGGAAACACCATATATTTT
TRBV7-2	TRBD1	TRBJ2-7	many	CASSLATGDSYEQYF	TGTGCCAGCAGCTTAGCAACAGGGGACTCCTACGAGCAGTACTTC
TRBV4-3	-	TRBJ2-5	few	CASSQDLARTKETQYF	TGCGCCAGCAGCCAAGACCTAGCGCGGACTAAAGAGACCCAGTACTTC
TRBV7-9	TRBD1	TRBJ1-6	few	CASSLGDRVNSPLHF	TGTGCCAGCAGCTTAGGAGACAGGGTTAATTCACCCCTCCACTTT
TRBV28	-	TRBJ2-3	many	CASSLGRGKATDTQYF	TGTGCCAGCAGTTTAGGGCGGGGCAAGGCGACAGATACGCAGTATTTT
TRBV12-3/TRBV12-4	TRBD1	TRBJ1-5	-	CASRLRDRDQPQHF	TGTGCCAGCAGACTCCGGGACAGGGATCAGCCCCAGCATTTT
TRBV7-8	-	TRBJ2-4	-	CASSAPPGAKNIQYF	TGTGCCAGCAGCGCTCCACCCGGGGCCAAAAACATTCAGTACTTC
TRBV4-2	-	TRBJ2-7	-	CARSQEARVGYEQYF	TGTGCCAGAAGCCAAGAGGCCAGGGTAGGGTACGAGCAGTACTTC
TRBV20-1	TRBD2	TRBJ2-1	many	CSASSGRKGGNEQFF	TGCAGTGCAAGTAGCGGGAGAAAGGGAGGCAATGAGCAGTTCTTC
TRBV28	-	TRBJ2-5	many	CASRGAISYSYF	TGTGCCAGCCGTGGAGCCATTTCGTATTCGTACTTC
TRBV9	TRBD2	TRBJ2-1	-	CASGVGGLAGELAYNEQFF	TGTGCCAGCGGCGTAGGTGGACTAGCGGGAGAGCTCGCCTACAATGAGCAGTTCTTC
TRBV4-2	-	TRBJ1-5	few	CASSQDHPGPRPQHF	TGTGCCAGCAGCCAAGACCATCCCGGCCCAAGGCCCCAGCATTTT